This TCR beta chain was found in a study of blood T cell repertoires in COVID-19. Study-level background: The United States, Italy and Spain provided the acute and convalescent COVID-19 samples. T cells, B-cell-depleted T cells, or PBMCs supplied cDNA or gDNA.

Some clones are missing from TCRdb's copy, which holds only in-frame ones; the method was immunoSEQ multiplex PCR. Seen here are around 420,000 clones, over 75% observed once, and the top ten hold about 2.1%. Recruitment covered 20 to 25 US areas and drew participants whose ages spanned about 18 to 90 years. This TCR was recovered from a woman in her forties with acute COVID-19. Specimen: PBMCs or T cells enriched from blood (not recorded which).

The DNA of the CDR3 is TGTGCCAGCAGCCAACGAGGGGGCCACAATCAGCCCCAGCATTTT. Translation gives CASSQRGGHNQPQHF. The V and J genes are TRBV3-1 (or the pseudogene TRBV3-2) and TRBJ1-5; TRBD1 matches at 7 bases. The ends lost 2 bases at V and 3 bases at J; junction bases unmatched: 4. The CDR3 spans 15 residues. Looked up from germline, CDR1 is LGHDT and CDR2 is YNNKEL (reference sequence).